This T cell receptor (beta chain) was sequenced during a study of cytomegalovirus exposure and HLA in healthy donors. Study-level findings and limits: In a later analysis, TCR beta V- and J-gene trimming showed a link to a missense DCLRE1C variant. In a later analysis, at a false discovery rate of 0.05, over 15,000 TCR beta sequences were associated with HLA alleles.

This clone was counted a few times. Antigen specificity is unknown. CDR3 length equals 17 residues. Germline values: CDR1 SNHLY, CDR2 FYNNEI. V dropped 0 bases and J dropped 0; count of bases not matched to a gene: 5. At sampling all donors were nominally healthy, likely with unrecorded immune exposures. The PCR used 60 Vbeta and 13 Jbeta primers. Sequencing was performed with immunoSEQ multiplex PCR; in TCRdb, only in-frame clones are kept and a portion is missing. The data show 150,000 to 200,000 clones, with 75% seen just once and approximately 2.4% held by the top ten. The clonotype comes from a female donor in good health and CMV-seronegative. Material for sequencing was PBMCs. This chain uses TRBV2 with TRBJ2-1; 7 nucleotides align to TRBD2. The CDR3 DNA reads TGTGCCAGCAGTGAAGCAGGGCTAGCGGCCTCCTACAATGAGCAGTTCTTC. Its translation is CASSEAGLAASYNEQFF.